The 2 T cell receptor beta chains in this list originate from one sample, sequenced in a study of shared clonotypes between healthy human individuals. TCRdb keeps only in-frame clones here, not all; method: immunoSEQ multiplex PCR. The sample contains 700,000 or so clones, around 72% of which appear only once. Sample: memory CD4+ T cells sorted from blood. Subset here: CD45RA-negative fraction. These TCRs come from a woman aged 25 to 39 in good health.

CDR3 sequence (DNA): TGTGCCAGTAGTGTCCCCAGTGGACTCACAGATACGCAGTATTTT. Translated, it gives CASSVPSGLTDTQYF. This chain links TRBV19 with TRBJ2-3; tentatively, D is TRBD2 (5 bases). The CDR3 is 15 residues long. Trimming cost V 5 bases and J 2 bases, with 14 bases left between them. CDR1 and CDR2 from the germline V gene are LNHDA and SQIVND (reference sequence).

This chain joins TRBV25-1 and TRBJ2-2, with D perhaps matching TRBD2 (5 bases). V was clipped by 1 base and J by 1 base, with 10 bases between them. CDR3 length equals 16 residues. CDR1 is MGHDK, CDR2 SYGVNS, per germline. The CDR3 sequence is CASSELDGRNTGELFF. In DNA, the CDR3 is TGTGCCAGCAGTGAATTAGATGGGAGGAACACCGGGGAGCTGTTTTTT.